These 10 T cell receptor beta chains were all obtained from the same sample, sequenced in a study of blood T cells in healthy people across ages. A J-beta primer mix and a sample-barcoded 5' primer were used in a second PCR of roughly 7 to 12 cycles. MiXCR, run by TCRdb on the 5' RACE reads, gives a single entry per CDR3 protein. The sample has about 1.4 million distinct CDR3 sequences, approximately 59% seen once. The sequencing input was blood. The source of these receptors is a man between 18 and 35 years old in good health.

The rearrangement links TRBV18 to TRBJ2-1, with TRBD2 matching over 9 bases. The CDR3 loop spans 14 amino acids. Germline V CDR1 and CDR2: KGHSH, LQKENI. Trimming at V came to 3 bases and at J to 6 bases, leaving 3 bases not matched to a gene. The CDR3 coding sequence is TGTGCCAGCTCACCTAGCGGGGGATTCAATGAGCAGTTCTTC. Amino acids: CASSPSGGFNEQFF.

The CDR3 nucleotides are TGCAGTGCTCGGTCCCGGGACAGGGCCGACTATGGCTACACCTTC. Protein product: CSARSRDRADYGYTF. The V gene is TRBV20-1, the J gene TRBJ1-2; 9 bases line up with TRBD1. Germline V gene sequence: CDR1 DFQATT, CDR2 SNEGSKA (reference sequence). CDR3 length: 15 amino acids. The V segment lost 5 bases and the J segment 3 bases; nucleotides outside the gene matches: 10.

The rearrangement uses TRBV6-1 and TRBJ1-5; D is unresolved. The CDR3 contains 11 residues. V was cut by 6 bases and J by 4 bases, with 4 bases left in between. Germline V gives CDR1 MNHNS, CDR2 SASEGT. CDR3 sequence (DNA): TGTGCCAGCAGCCGGAATCAGCCCCAGCATTTT. This encodes CASSRNQPQHF.

The chain links TRBV6-2 or TRBV6-3 to TRBJ2-4; D may be TRBD2 (5 bases). Trimming pared 6 bases from V and 4 bases from J, leaving 10 bases between. Looked up from germline, CDR1 is MNHEY and CDR2 is SVGEGT. The CDR3 extends over 13 amino acids. CDR3 amino acids: CASSLDWKNIQYF. The CDR3 nucleotides read TGTGCCAGCAGCTTGGACTGGAAAAACATTCAGTACTTC.

This chain connects TRBV7-6 to TRBJ2-3; D is possibly TRBD2 (5 bases). The CDR3 extends over 14 amino acids. Trimming took 6 bases from V and 1 from J, leaving 11 bases between them. Germline V lookup: CDR1 SGHVS, CDR2 FNYEAQ. CDR3 DNA sequence: TGTGCCAGCAGTTGGGGAGAGCGCACAGATACGCAGTATTTT. Its translation is CASSWGERTDTQYF.

V usage is TRBV4-2 and J usage is TRBJ2-1; 9 bases line up with TRBD2. Germline CDR1 and CDR2: LGHNA and YNFKEQ. There are 17 residues in the CDR3. V shed 0 bases, J shed 8 bases, and the junction held 11 bases outside the gene matches. CDR3 nucleotide sequence: TGTGCCAGCAGCCAAGAGAGCGGGGGGCCGCTAGTCCATGAGCAGTTCTTC. Translated, it gives CASSQESGGPLVHEQFF.

This clonotype was counted a few times. The V gene is TRBV5-1, the J gene TRBJ2-4; 10 nucleotides line up with TRBD1. TRBJ2-7 matches the DNA end more closely, so the J call is doubtful. The CDR3 totals 14 residues. CDR1 and CDR2 from the germline V gene are SGHRS and YFSETQ. CDR3 region: CASSLGQGSFEQYF. CDR3 nucleotides: TGCGCCAGCAGCCTGGGACAGGGGAGTTTCGAGCAGTACTTC.

This CDR3 is CASNPRENTGELFF. CDR3 nucleotides: TGTGCCAGCAACCCAAGAGAGAACACCGGGGAGCTGTTTTTT. The rearrangement uses TRBV9 and TRBJ2-2; unclear D gene. Germline values: CDR1 SGDLS, CDR2 YYNGEE. V lost 6 bases to trimming and J lost 1 base, with 10 bases between them. The CDR3 contains 14 residues.

There are a few counts of this clonotype. V usage is TRBV12-3 or TRBV12-4 and J usage is TRBJ1-4; D gene uncertain. Trimming took 3 bases from V and 5 from J, leaving 7 bases between them. The CDR3 has 13 amino acids. The CDR3 region has the DNA TGTGCCAGCAGTTTCGCGGTAAATGAAAAACTGTTTTTT. This sequence encodes CASSFAVNEKLFF.

CDR3 sequence: CSGSQISYNEQFF. For the CDR3, the DNA is TGCAGCGGATCTCAGATATCCTACAATGAGCAGTTCTTC. This chain joins TRBV29-1 and TRBJ2-1; D not certain. The CDR3 extends over 13 amino acids. Germline loops: CDR1 SQVTM, CDR2 ANQGSEA. V dropped 7 bases and J dropped 1 base, with 11 bases sitting between them.